These 6 T cell receptor beta chains share one sample of origin, sequenced in a study of T-cell reconstitution after alpha-beta-depleted transplantation in children. Construction of the TCRbeta library involved unique molecular identifiers. MiXCR, applied by TCRdb to the PCR reads, yields one record per CDR3 protein. The sample yields 98,000 or so distinct CDR3 sequences, 5% to 8% seen once. The sequenced sample was PBMCs, mostly from graft donor cells, obtained 360 days after TCRalphabeta/CD19-depleted stem cell transplant. Receptors were obtained from a male patient between 2 and 10 years old who had a stem cell transplant for acute lymphoblastic leukemia, so the T cells may come from the graft donor.

The chain uses TRBV7-3 and TRBJ2-2; D is uncertain. Trimming removed 2 bases at V and 5 bases at J, with 6 bases between. CDR3 size: 13 residues. In germline, CDR1 is SGHTA, CDR2 FQGTGA. CDR3 region: CASSLDGTGELFF. The CDR3 nucleotides read TGTGCCAGCAGCTTAGACGGGACCGGGGAGCTGTTTTTT.

This clonotype was seen at least ten times. This sequence joins TRBV28 and TRBJ1-1; 8 bases align to TRBD1. The CDR3 runs 17 residues. The germline CDR1 and CDR2 sequences are MDHEN and SYDVKM. Germline trimming cut 3 bases from V and 0 bases from J; bases unmatched to any gene: 9. The CDR3, as DNA: TGTGCCAGCAGTTTCCGCTGGCAGGGGGCAGTGAACACTGAAGCTTTCTTT. It codes for CASSFRWQGAVNTEAFF.

The sample holds many counts of this clonotype. This chain connects TRBV12-3 or TRBV12-4 to TRBJ2-5; no reliable D call. Trimming cost V 3 bases and J 5 bases, with 4 bases left between them. The CDR3 spans 11 residues. CDR3 sequence: CASSLSETQYF. For the CDR3, the DNA is TGTGCCAGCAGTTTGAGTGAGACCCAGTACTTC.

This clonotype was seen many times. The chain uses TRBV20-1 and TRBJ2-1; D possibly uses TRBD1 or TRBD2 (6 bases each). Trimming cost V 6 bases and J 8 bases, with 14 bases left between them. The CDR3 is 12 amino acids. Germline V gene data show CDR1 as DFQATT and CDR2 as SNEGSKA (reference sequence). CDR3 region: CSAGGEKDEQFF. CDR3 in DNA: TGCAGTGCCGGGGGCGAGAAGGATGAGCAGTTCTTC.

J is TRBJ2-3 and V is TRBV20-1; 13 nucleotides align to TRBD2. This CDR3 spans 17 amino acids. CDR1 is DFQATT and CDR2 is SNEGSKA in the germline V gene (reference sequence). V was clipped by 0 bases and J by 5 bases; unmatched bases: 8. In DNA, the CDR3 is TGCAGTGCTAGAGATGACGAATGGACTAGCGGGGGAGATACGCAGTATTTT. It codes for CSARDDEWTSGGDTQYF.

This clonotype was detected only a few times. J is TRBJ2-1 and V is TRBV20-1; D perhaps matches TRBD2 (6 bases). This CDR3 contains 14 residues. Trimming shortened V by 6 bases and J by 1 base, and 13 bases separated the two germline ends. The germline CDR1 and CDR2 sequences are DFQATT and SNEGSKA (reference sequence). For the CDR3, the DNA is TGCAGTGCCCCGCTACTAGCTTCCTACAATGAGCAGTTCTTC. Its translation: CSAPLLASYNEQFF.